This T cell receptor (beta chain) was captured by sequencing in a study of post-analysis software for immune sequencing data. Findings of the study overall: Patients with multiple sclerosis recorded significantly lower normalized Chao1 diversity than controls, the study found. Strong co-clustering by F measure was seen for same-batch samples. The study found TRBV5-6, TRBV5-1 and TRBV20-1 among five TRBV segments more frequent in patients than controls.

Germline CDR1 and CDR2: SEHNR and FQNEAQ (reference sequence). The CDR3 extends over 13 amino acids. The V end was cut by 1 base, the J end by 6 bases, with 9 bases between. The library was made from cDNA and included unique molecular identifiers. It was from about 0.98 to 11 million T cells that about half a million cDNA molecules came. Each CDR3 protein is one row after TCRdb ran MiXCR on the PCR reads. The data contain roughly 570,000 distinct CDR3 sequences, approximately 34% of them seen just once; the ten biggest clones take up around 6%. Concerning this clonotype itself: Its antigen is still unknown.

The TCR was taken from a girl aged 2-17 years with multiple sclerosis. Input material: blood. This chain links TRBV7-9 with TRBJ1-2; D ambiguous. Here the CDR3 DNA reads TGTGCCAGCAGCTTAGGTACTCGCAATGGCTACACCTTC. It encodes CASSLGTRNGYTF.